The sequence of this TCR beta chain was determined in a study of T cell responses to AZD1222 COVID-19 vaccine. This CDR3 has 15 amino acids. Germline CDR1 is SGHTS and CDR2 is YDEGEE. V dropped 0 bases and J dropped 3 bases, with 12 bases sitting between them. TCRdb's copy holds only in-frame clones and misses some; the assay was immunoSEQ multiplex PCR. The table includes 100,000 to 150,000 clones, approximately 89% detected once. The source was peripheral blood, collected 28 days after the second AZD1222 dose. This clonotype was obtained from an adult who received the AZD1222 COVID-19 vaccine. The chain employs TRBV5-8 and TRBJ1-2; D not certain. The CDR3 loop reads CASSLGPWAYYGYTF. Written as DNA, the CDR3 is TGTGCCAGCAGCTTGGGCCCCTGGGCATACTATGGCTACACCTTC.